The present T cell receptor beta chain was sequenced within a study of OX40 agonist ivuxolimab in advanced cancers. Study overall: People in dose escalation had one of these cancers: hepatocellular carcinoma, melanoma, renal cell or head and neck cancer. From roughly 23 to 90 years was the age range, with a mean of about 54 years, and about 78% were male.

Some clones are missing from TCRdb's copy, which holds only in-frame ones; the method was immunoSEQ multiplex PCR. Of fewer than 100,000 clones listed, approximately 80% are singletons. This CDR3 has 13 residues. V was trimmed by 5 bases and J by 4 bases, leaving 12 bases between them. Germline loops: CDR1 SGHRS, CDR2 YFSETQ. V is TRBV5-1 and J is TRBJ1-2; a weak D match, TRBD1 (6 bases). The origin of this receptor is an adult with an advanced solid tumor such as melanoma, head and neck, liver or kidney cancer. Sequenced material: CD4+ or CD8+ T cells sorted from blood, taken in a trial of the OX40 agonist ivuxolimab. This CDR3 reads CASRFGQPYGYTF. CDR3 DNA sequence: TGCGCCAGCAGGTTTGGACAGCCCTATGGCTACACCTTC.